Listed here are 14 T cell receptor beta chains from one sample, sequenced in a study of molecular identifiers for immune sequencing clone quantification (dated by TCRdb to the late 2010s). Preparation of the library involved PCR. The data were produced on an Illumina HiSeq 4000. The raw public data were reprocessed by TCRdb itself: fastp quality trimming at Q25, MiXCR clonotype calling, in-frame beta chains only. Every CDR3 protein is listed once, alongside the most common genes and DNA of its rows. Across this sample there are around 20,000 distinct CDR3 sequences, with approximately 17% seen only once. Of the sample, about 0.93% is held by the ten largest clones. Sequenced sample: naive CD8+ T cells from blood, with Jurkat cell RNA spiked in. This specimen's cell subset or site label, interpreted: FACS-sorted CD8+CD4-CCR7+CD45RA+ naive T cells. These receptors all come from a human donor in good health. Some libraries in this study had Jurkat cell RNA spiked in.

Judged by abundance, this clonotype is medium-sized. The V and J genes are TRBV7-9 and TRBJ2-2; tentatively, D is TRBD1 or TRBD2 (5 bases each). This CDR3 is built from 16 residues. Trimming pared 2 bases from V and 4 bases from J, leaving 14 bases between. Looked up from germline, CDR1 is SEHNR and CDR2 is FQNEAQ (reference sequence). This chain's CDR3 is CASSLKDGARTGELFF. DNA for the CDR3: TGTGCCAGCAGCTTAAAGGACGGGGCGCGCACCGGGGAGCTGTTTTTT.

At least ten counts were recorded for this clonotype. The chain combines TRBV6-5 with TRBJ2-3; D remains unclear. CDR3 size: 16 residues. Per germline, CDR1 MNHEY and CDR2 SVGAGI. V was shortened by 7 bases and J by 6 bases, with 23 bases between the two germline ends. The CDR3 DNA reads as TGTGCCAGCATCCGGGCGTATCCGGGCCCCCGGGATACGCAGTATTTT. Translated: CASIRAYPGPRDTQYF.

This clonotype was observed at least ten times. The chain links TRBV7-9 to TRBJ1-2, with 9 bases identical to TRBD1. CDR3 size: 18 residues. CDR1 SEHNR and CDR2 FQNEAQ come from the germline V gene (reference sequence). The ends lost 0 bases at V and 3 bases at J; junction bases unmatched: 11. CDR3 coding DNA: TGTGCCAGCAGCTTAGCTCCCGGACAGGGGAACGGAGACTATGGCTACACCTTC. This sequence encodes CASSLAPGQGNGDYGYTF.

This clonotype was observed at least ten times. The chain joins TRBV7-9 to TRBJ1-5; TRBD1 agrees at 8 bases. CDR1 and CDR2 (germline): SEHNR, FQNEAQ (reference sequence). CDR3 length equals 15 residues. J lost 4 bases, V lost 2 bases, and 4 bases had no gene match. CDR3 nucleotide sequence: TGTGCCAGCAGCTTAACAGGGGGAGAAAATCAGCCCCAGCATTTT. Translated: CASSLTGGENQPQHF.

V and J are TRBV11-3 and TRBJ2-3; D is uncertain. V gave up 1 base and J gave up 3 bases, with 14 bases separating them. The CDR3 totals 16 residues. Germline V gene data show CDR1 as SGHNT and CDR2 as YENEEA. The CDR3 nucleotides read TGTGCCAGCAGCTTAGGGGCCAGGCTACAAACAGATACGCAGTATTTT. Its translation: CASSLGARLQTDTQYF.

This clonotype was found many times. This rearrangement joins TRBV12-3 or TRBV12-4 to TRBJ2-1; no reliable D call. Trimming stripped 11 bases from V and 3 bases from J, with 23 bases between. The CDR3 has 16 residues. This chain's CDR3 is CASSKPRLVSYNEQFF. CDR3 nucleotide sequence: TGTGCCTCCTCAAAACCCAGGCTGGTCAGCTACAATGAGCAGTTCTTC.

This clonotype was seen ten or more times. The chain has TRBV27 and TRBJ2-1; 8 bases align to TRBD2. The germline V gene encodes CDR1 MNHEY and CDR2 SMNVEV (reference sequence). V lost 5 bases and J lost 7; bases outside the gene matches: 7. The CDR3 runs 14 residues. CDR3 nucleotides: TGTGCCAGCAGTGGACTAGCTGGGGTGAATGAGCAGTTCTTC. Translated, it gives CASSGLAGVNEQFF.

This clonotype was counted at least ten times. V and J are TRBV15 and TRBJ2-5, with unresolved D. The CDR3 covers 15 residues. Trimming removed 0 bases from V and 2 bases from J, with 10 bases in between. Germline CDR1 and CDR2: LNHNV and YYDKDF (reference sequence). The CDR3 DNA reads as TGTGCCACCAGCAGAGATAGACTTCTACAAGAGACCCAGTACTTC. Amino acids: CATSRDRLLQETQYF.

The table lists this clonotype with many counts. V usage is TRBV29-1 and J usage is TRBJ2-7, with 12 bases that match TRBD2. The CDR3 has 16 residues. CDR1 and CDR2 (germline): SQVTM, ANQGSEA. V lost 6 bases to trimming and J lost 7 bases; unmatched junction nucleotides: 16. The CDR3 spells CSVLGLAGYAAREQYF. The CDR3 nucleotides are TGCAGCGTGTTAGGACTAGCGGGATACGCAGCGCGGGAGCAGTACTTC.

The table lists this clonotype with many counts. The V call is TRBV5-6, the J call TRBJ2-7; unclear D gene. The V gene's germline CDR1 is SGHDT and CDR2 YYEEEE. V was shortened by 6 bases and J by 0 bases, with 16 bases between the two germline ends. The CDR3 length is 15 residues. The CDR3 protein is CASNPGMAASYEQYF. The DNA for the CDR3 is TGTGCCAGCAACCCTGGTATGGCCGCCTCCTACGAGCAGTACTTC.

This clonotype has at least ten counts. Compared with germline, one end of the junction differs, possibly owing to a read error. The genes are TRBV14 and TRBJ2-3; D not certain. The germline V gene encodes CDR1 SGHDN and CDR2 FVKESK. The CDR3 contains 14 residues. CDR3 nucleotide sequence: TGTGCCAGCAGCCAAGATTTTAGAGCGAGAACCGTTAGTTTT. It is translated as CASSQDFRARTVSF. Full variable domain (outside the CDR3, taken from reference TRBV14 and TRBJ2-3): EAGVTQFPSHSVIEKGQTVTLRCDPISGHDNLYWYRRVMGKEIKFLLHFVKESKQDESGMPNNRFLAERTGGTYSTLKVQPAELEDSGVYFCASSQDFRARTVSFGPGTRLTVL.

This clonotype was counted at least ten times. V and J are TRBV29-1 and TRBJ2-3, with 7 bases fitting TRBD1. The germline V gene encodes CDR1 SQVTM and CDR2 ANQGSEA. This CDR3 contains 13 residues. Trimming cost V 5 bases and J 4 bases; bases outside gene matches: 6. This chain's CDR3 is CSVPDRASDTQYF. CDR3 nucleotide sequence: TGCAGCGTTCCTGACAGGGCATCAGATACGCAGTATTTT.

The chain couples TRBV27 to TRBJ2-7, with 7 bases that match TRBD1. Germline CDR1 and CDR2: MNHEY and SMNVEV (reference sequence). Trimming cost V 2 bases and J 5 bases; bases outside gene matches: 6. CDR3 length: 14 residues. CDR3 in amino acids: CASSLVVGGDEQYF. CDR3 nucleotides: TGTGCCAGCAGTTTAGTTGTAGGGGGCGACGAGCAGTACTTC.

The rearrangement uses TRBV2 and TRBJ2-5; 11 nucleotides agree with TRBD2. The CDR3 totals 17 residues. The germline gives CDR1 SNHLY, CDR2 FYNNEI. The V segment lost 4 bases and the J segment 5 bases; nucleotides outside the gene matches: 12. CDR3 amino acids: CASSAIGLAGVTETQYF. As DNA, the CDR3 is TGTGCCAGCAGTGCAATAGGACTAGCGGGTGTGACGGAGACCCAGTACTTC.